The 17 T cell receptor beta chains reported below all come from one sample, sequenced in a study of blood T cell repertoires in COVID-19. The data were produced by immunoSEQ multiplex PCR, yet TCRdb's version contains in-frame clones alone and is incomplete. The sample lists some 140,000 clones; 84% were seen once. What was sequenced was PBMCs or T cells enriched from blood (not recorded which). These TCRs come from a man in his forties or fifties with acute COVID-19.

Notes on this clone: No DNA is shown, since the ends of the CDR3 on it are uncertain; the CDR3 is the one TCRdb lists. This chain connects TRBV7-2 to TRBJ2-5; TRBD2 was called by the table and not checked on the DNA. The length of the CDR3 is 15 amino acids, counting both ends. The germline V gene has CDR1 SGHTA and CDR2 FQGNSA. The CDR3: CASSFGSGATRPMYF.

The J gene is TRBJ2-3, the V gene TRBV27; TRBD1 is a possible D gene (6 bases). V lost 6 bases and J lost 2, with 9 bases in between. This CDR3 spans 13 amino acids. CDR1 and CDR2 from the germline V gene are MNHEY and SMNVEV (reference sequence). The CDR3 here is CASSDRITDTQYF. The CDR3 DNA follows: TGTGCCAGCAGCGACAGGATCACAGATACGCAGTATTTT.

The rearrangement uses TRBV24-1 and TRBJ2-7; D is possibly TRBD2 (5 bases). The V gene lost 4 bases and the J gene lost 10 bases, with 13 bases spanning the gap. Germline loops: CDR1 KGHDR, CDR2 SFDVKD. This CDR3 is built from 12 residues. The CDR3 DNA reads as TGTGCCACCAGTGAAAACGCGGGCCGTCAGTACTTC. Protein sequence: CATSENAGRQYF.

The chain is built from TRBV6-5 and TRBJ1-1; 8 bases map to TRBD1. Germline lookup yields CDR1 MNHEY and CDR2 SVGAGI. With V trimmed by 7 bases and J by 9 bases, 4 bases remained unmatched. The CDR3 runs 11 residues. The chain's CDR3 is CASTRQGKAFF. The CDR3 DNA is TGTGCCAGCACCCGACAGGGGAAAGCTTTCTTT.

This rearrangement joins TRBV5-1 to TRBJ2-7; 8 bases are shared with TRBD1. With V trimmed by 6 bases and J by 0 bases, 5 bases remained unmatched. Germline lookup yields CDR1 SGHRS and CDR2 YFSETQ. The CDR3 spans 14 residues. CDR3 residues: CASNGQGSSYEQYF. For the CDR3, the DNA is TGCGCCAGCAACGGACAGGGTAGCTCCTACGAGCAGTACTTC.

This clone turned up a few times. The V call is TRBV5-4, the J call TRBJ1-1, with D tentatively TRBD1 (5 bases). Germline CDR1 and CDR2: SGHNT and YYREEE (reference sequence). This CDR3 has 14 amino acids. V lost 1 base and J 4 bases, leaving 11 bases between the germline ends. The CDR3 here is CASSLSRVGTEAFF. CDR3 nucleotides: TGTGCCAGCAGCTTGAGCAGGGTGGGCACTGAAGCTTTCTTT.

In its sample, this clone was seen a few times. The gene calls are TRBV3-1 (or the pseudogene TRBV3-2) and TRBJ1-2, with 9 bases that match TRBD1. Germline values: CDR1 LGHDT, CDR2 YNNKEL (reference sequence). V shed 4 bases and J 4 bases; nucleotides not matched to a gene: 10. This CDR3 has 16 amino acids. The CDR3, as DNA: TGTGCCAGCAGCCCAGTACACAGGGGGCCTCCCTATGGCTACACCTTC. As protein: CASSPVHRGPPYGYTF.

This chain joins TRBV11-2 and TRBJ1-1, with D hard to call. V was clipped by 5 bases and J by 8 bases, with 18 bases between them. There are 14 residues in the CDR3. CDR1 is SGHAT and CDR2 is FQNNGV in the germline V gene. This CDR3 reads CASSLITGVGEAFF. DNA for the CDR3: TGTGCCAGCAGCCTAATTACCGGGGTCGGAGAAGCTTTCTTT. Full variable domain (outside the CDR3, taken from reference TRBV11-2 and TRBJ1-1): EAGVAQSPRYKIIEKRQSVAFWCNPISGHATLYWYQQILGQGPKLLIQFQNNGVVDDSQLPKDRFSAERLKGVDSTLKIQPAKLEDSAVYLCASSLITGVGEAFFGQGTRLTVV.

The chain recombines TRBV5-4 with TRBJ1-1; 9 bases agree with TRBD1. Germline V gene lookup returns CDR1 SGHNT and CDR2 YYREEE (reference sequence). The ends lost 2 bases at V and 0 bases at J; junction bases unmatched: 11. The CDR3 is 18 residues long. Written as DNA, the CDR3 is TGTGCCAGCAGCTTTGGGACAGGGTGGAGAACGATGAACACTGAAGCTTTCTTT. Encoded protein: CASSFGTGWRTMNTEAFF.

A single count supports this clone. The chain has TRBV5-1 and TRBJ2-3; 15 nucleotides agree with TRBD2. Germline V gene lookup returns CDR1 SGHRS and CDR2 YFSETQ. The length of the CDR3 is 19 residues. Losses at the gene ends were 0 bases for V and 2 bases for J; bases not matched to a gene: 7. CDR3 residues: CASSLEGGLAGGTTDTQYF. Written as DNA, the CDR3 is TGCGCCAGCAGCTTGGAGGGTGGACTAGCGGGGGGGACCACAGATACGCAGTATTTT. Full variable domain (missing parts from reference TRBV5-1 and TRBJ2-3): KAGVTQTPRYLIKTRGQQVTLSCSPISGHRSVSWYQQTPGQGLQFLFEYFSETQRNKGNFPGRFSGRQFSNSRSEMNVSTLELGDSALYLCASSLEGGLAGGTTDTQYFGPGTRLTVL.

This clone was found once. The chain uses TRBV28 and TRBJ2-1, with 14 positions matching TRBD2. Per the germline V gene, CDR1 is MDHEN and CDR2 is SYDVKM. Trimming removed 4 bases from V and 8 bases from J; junction bases left unmatched: 7. The CDR3 is 16 amino acids. The CDR3 protein is CASSSGTSGRPDEQFF. The DNA of the CDR3 is TGTGCCAGCAGTTCCGGGACTAGCGGGAGACCGGATGAGCAGTTCTTC. The entire variable domain, with the rest obtained from reference TRBV28 and TRBJ2-1, is as follows: DVKVTQSSRYLVKRTGEKVFLECVQDMDHENMFWYRQDPGLGLRLIYFSYDVKMKEKGDIPEGYSVSREKKERFSLILESASTNQTSMYLCASSSGTSGRPDEQFFGPGTRLTVL.

The gene calls are TRBV4-3 and TRBJ1-2; D is ambiguous. This CDR3 comprises 15 residues. The germline V and J ends were trimmed by 1 base and 4 bases, with 13 bases remaining between them. Germline CDR1 reads LGHNA; CDR2 reads YSLEER. CDR3 sequence reads: CASSQVGGSTYGYTF. Here the CDR3 DNA reads TGCGCCAGCAGCCAAGTCGGAGGGTCTACCTATGGCTACACCTTC.

The chain has TRBV2 and TRBJ1-2, with a possible D match to TRBD1 (5 bases). From germline, CDR1 is SNHLY and CDR2 FYNNEI. This CDR3 contains 15 residues. Deletions cut 3 bases from V and 3 bases from J, with 14 bases between. CDR3 in DNA: TGTGCCAGCAGTGATAGGGTTACAGGCGACTATGGCTACACCTTC. It encodes CASSDRVTGDYGYTF.

J is TRBJ1-2 and V is TRBV25-1; D not certain. The CDR3 is 11 residues long. Germline V gene sequence: CDR1 MGHDK, CDR2 SYGVNS. V dropped 4 bases and J dropped 4 bases, with 4 bases sitting between them. The DNA of the CDR3 is TGTGCCAGCAGTGGCGGCTATGGCTACACCTTC. This encodes CASSGGYGYTF.

The chain combines TRBV5-4 with TRBJ2-3, with 7 bases matching TRBD1. The ends lost 0 bases at V and 0 bases at J; junction bases unmatched: 1. Per the germline V gene, CDR1 is SGHNT and CDR2 is YYREEE (reference sequence). The CDR3 length is 15 residues. The CDR3 loop reads CASSLDRGSTDTQYF. CDR3 DNA: TGTGCCAGCAGCTTGGACAGGGGTAGCACAGATACGCAGTATTTT.

This rearrangement joins TRBV11-3 to TRBJ2-3, with D uncertain. Germline loops: CDR1 SGHNT, CDR2 YENEEA. V shed 0 bases and J shed 4 bases, with 5 bases lying between them. The CDR3 spans 13 residues. CDR3 in DNA: TGTGCCAGCAGCTTAGATCGGGCAGATACGCAGTATTTT. Translation gives CASSLDRADTQYF.

The rearrangement uses TRBV7-8 and TRBJ2-2, with D possibly matching TRBD1 (7 bases). CDR1 is SGHVS and CDR2 is FQNEAQ in the germline V gene. This CDR3 region has 15 residues. Trimming took off 1 base at V and 5 bases at J, with 11 bases between the two ends. CDR3 in DNA: TGTGCCAGCAGCTTAGGGAGGGGGCGGACCGGGGAGCTGTTTTTT. Residues: CASSLGRGRTGELFF. Full variable domain (outside the CDR3, taken from reference TRBV7-8 and TRBJ2-2): GAGVSQSPRYKVAKRGQDVALRCDPISGHVSLFWYQQALGQGPEFLTYFQNEAQLDKSGLPSDRFFAERPEGSVSTLKIQRTQQEDSAVYLCASSLGRGRTGELFFGEGSRLTVL.